These 25 T cell receptor beta chains share one sample of origin, sequenced in a study of T cells in Graves' hyperthyroidism and ophthalmopathy. It was RNA transcripts that yielded the amplified TCR beta CDR3 regions. When the TCR CDR3 underwent first-round RT-PCR, the HTBI primer set was used. A single record per CDR3 protein comes from TCRdb applying MiXCR to the multiplex PCR reads. The data show approximately 600,000 distinct CDR3 sequences, with approximately 15% seen just once and about 4% held by the top ten. Sequenced: blood. The receptors originated from a woman in her thirties or forties with Graves' ophthalmopathy.

This clonotype was observed at least ten times. The rearrangement uses TRBV24-1 and TRBJ2-4, with 11 bases aligning to TRBD1. This CDR3 is 16 amino acids long. Germline CDR1 KGHDR, CDR2 SFDVKD. V shed 3 bases, J shed 7 bases, and the junction held 7 bases outside the gene matches. Here the CDR3 reads CATSDPGQGAGNIQYF. The CDR3 DNA is TGTGCCACCAGTGATCCCGGACAGGGGGCAGGGAACATTCAGTACTTC.

This clonotype came up many times. The gene calls are TRBV20-1 and TRBJ2-7; TRBD2 matches at 7 bases. With V trimmed by 3 bases and J by 1 base, 9 bases remained unmatched. The CDR3 length is 15 residues. Germline V gene lookup returns CDR1 DFQATT and CDR2 SNEGSKA (reference sequence). Written as DNA, the CDR3 is TGCAGTGCTAGTCCCCAGCGGGACCTATCCTACGAGCAGTACTTC. Its protein is CSASPQRDLSYEQYF.

This clonotype was detected many times. The genes are TRBV19 and TRBJ1-1; D is unresolved. The germline V and J ends were trimmed by 3 bases and 3 bases, with 11 bases remaining between them. This CDR3 is built from 14 residues. Germline V gives CDR1 LNHDA, CDR2 SQIVND (reference sequence). The CDR3 nucleotides read TGTGCCAGTAGTATTATCTCTCGGGACACTGAAGCTTTCTTT. It codes for CASSIISRDTEAFF.

This clonotype was detected many times. This sequence joins TRBV29-1 and TRBJ1-5, with a weak D call TRBD1 (5 bases). The germline gives CDR1 SQVTM, CDR2 ANQGSEA. Between the trimmed V and J ends, which lost 5 bases and 4 bases, there was a span of 9 bases. The CDR3 is 12 residues long. CDR3 sequence reads: CSVKAGNQPQHF. CDR3 in DNA: TGCAGCGTTAAGGCAGGGAATCAGCCCCAGCATTTT.

At least ten counts were recorded for this clonotype. The rearrangement uses TRBV12-5 and TRBJ2-5; D perhaps matches TRBD1 (6 bases). The CDR3 contains 13 residues. Germline V CDR1 and CDR2: LGHNT, FRNRAP. The CDR3 spells CASGRDNQETQYF. The CDR3 nucleotides read TGTGCCAGCGGACGGGACAACCAAGAGACCCAGTACTTC.

The CDR3, as DNA: TGTGCCTGGGAAGATGACAGGAGCCACGAGCAGTACTTC. Its translation is CAWEDDRSHEQYF. V usage is TRBV30 and J usage is TRBJ2-7; D may be TRBD1 (6 bases). The CDR3 runs 13 residues. The V gene lost 5 bases and the J gene lost 5 bases, with 16 bases spanning the gap. Germline CDR1 is GTSNPN and CDR2 is SVGIG (reference sequence).

This clonotype was observed at least ten times. The chain links TRBV28 to TRBJ1-2, with D unclear. The CDR3 sequence is 14 residues long. Trimming left V 0 bases short and J 1 base short, with 6 bases between. The germline CDR1 and CDR2 sequences are MDHEN and SYDVKM. The CDR3 nucleotides are TGTGCCAGCAGTTTATGGTCCGGTAACTATGGCTACACCTTC. The encoded protein is CASSLWSGNYGYTF.

Notes on this clonotype: The junction departs from germline at one end; a sequencing error may be responsible. The J gene is TRBJ2-2, the V gene TRBV6-1; 7 positions match TRBD1. Germline-derived CDR1 and CDR2 are MNHNS and SASEGT. The CDR3 is 14 amino acids. The CDR3 DNA reads as TGTGCCAGCACAAATACAGGGGTCACCGGGGAGCTGCTTTTT. It codes for CASTNTGVTGELLF.

This clonotype has a count of ten or more. The chain employs TRBV6-1 and TRBJ1-3; D not certain. CDR1 and CDR2 from the germline V gene are MNHNS and SASEGT. The CDR3 consists of 14 residues. The V end was cut by 6 bases, the J end by 0 bases, with 9 bases between. The CDR3 loop reads CASSETVSGNTIYF. DNA for the CDR3: TGTGCCAGCAGCGAGACGGTCTCTGGAAACACCATATATTTT.

This clonotype was seen many times. This chain links TRBV25-1 with TRBJ2-4, with D unresolved. V gave up 8 bases and J gave up 3 bases, with 5 bases separating them. The germline V gene has CDR1 MGHDK and CDR2 SYGVNS. The CDR3 covers 11 residues. The CDR3 coding sequence is TGTGCCAGCGCAGTCAAAAACATTCAGTACTTC. It translates to CASAVKNIQYF.

This clonotype was found many times. Here the CDR3 reads CASRIRDGNQPQHF. The CDR3 bases are TGTGCCAGCAGGATCCGGGACGGCAATCAGCCCCAGCATTTT. The V and J genes are TRBV6-1 and TRBJ1-5, with a possible D match to TRBD1 (5 bases). There are 14 residues in the CDR3. CDR1 is MNHNS and CDR2 is SASEGT in the germline V gene. V lost 6 bases to trimming and J lost 2 bases, with 11 bases between them.

This chain uses TRBV11-3 with TRBJ1-1; TRBD1 is a possible D gene (5 bases). The ends were cut back, 5 bases at V and 6 bases at J, with 16 bases in the middle. The CDR3 spans 14 residues. Germline assignment: CDR1 SGHNT and CDR2 YENEEA. The CDR3: CASSPETVRAEAFF. The CDR3 bases are TGTGCCAGCAGCCCCGAGACAGTGCGGGCTGAAGCTTTCTTT.

This clonotype was recorded many times. This chain links TRBV28 with TRBJ2-7; D is unresolved. The V end lost 5 bases, the J end lost 6 bases, and 8 bases lay between the germline ends. CDR3 length: 11 amino acids. CDR1 is MDHEN, CDR2 SYDVKM, per germline. CDR3 protein: CASSAPSEQYF. In DNA, the CDR3 is TGTGCCAGCAGTGCGCCTAGCGAGCAGTACTTC.

The rearrangement uses TRBV12-3 or TRBV12-4 and TRBJ2-3; a possible D gene is TRBD2 (6 bases). V was cut by 7 bases and J by 6 bases, with 11 bases left in between. This CDR3 contains 12 residues. The CDR3 sequence: CASNNRGDTQYF. CDR3 nucleotides: TGTGCCAGCAATAACCGGGGGGATACGCAGTATTTT.

The chain joins TRBV7-9 to TRBJ1-5, with D tentatively TRBD1 (5 bases). The length of the CDR3 is 15 residues. V lost 4 bases, J lost 3 bases, and 13 bases lay in between. The V gene's germline CDR1 is SEHNR and CDR2 FQNEAQ (reference sequence). For the CDR3, the DNA is TGTGCCAGCAGCTCCCCCGGGGGGACCAATCAGCCCCAGCATTTT. This gives the protein CASSSPGGTNQPQHF.

In its sample, this clonotype was seen many times. The rearrangement uses TRBV30 and TRBJ1-2, with 12 bases lining up with TRBD1. This CDR3 has 14 amino acids. Germline V CDR1 and CDR2: GTSNPN, SVGIG (reference sequence). J was trimmed by 8 bases and V by 0 bases; bases with no gene match: 4. This CDR3 is CAWSVRDRGRGYTF. For the CDR3, the DNA is TGTGCCTGGAGTGTAAGGGACAGGGGGCGCGGCTACACCTTC.

This clonotype turned up a few times. A read error may be the cause here, since a much bigger clone is one base away. This chain connects TRBV6-2 or TRBV6-3 to TRBJ2-7; 11 nucleotides match TRBD2. Germline loops: CDR1 MNHEY, CDR2 SVGEGT. Trimming at V came to 4 bases and at J to 5 bases, leaving 7 bases not matched to a gene. The CDR3 loop spans 15 amino acids. In DNA, the CDR3 is TGTGCCAGCAGTTTGACTAGCGGGGCTACCCACGAGCAGTACTTC. Its protein product is CASSLTSGATHEQYF.

The rearrangement joins TRBV30 to TRBJ2-5; 7 nucleotides align to TRBD1. With 7 bases clipped from V and 4 bases from J, the junction kept 12 bases outside the gene matches. Germline assignment: CDR1 GTSNPN and CDR2 SVGIG (reference sequence). CDR3 length: 14 residues. The CDR3: CASTYRGELETQYF. DNA of the CDR3: TGTGCCTCGACTTACAGGGGCGAGTTAGAGACCCAGTACTTC. The whole variable domain, remainder taken from reference TRBV30 and TRBJ2-5, is SQTIHQWPATLVQPVGSPLSLECTVEGTSNPNLYWYRQAAGRGLQLLFYSVGIGQISSEVPQNLSASRPQDRQFILSSKKLLLSDSGFYLCASTYRGELETQYFGPGTRLLVL.

This clonotype has more than one count but fewer than ten. This rearrangement joins TRBV30 to TRBJ2-2, with 11 bases that match TRBD2. The V and J ends lost 7 bases and 5 bases, in that order; junction bases with no gene match: 12. The CDR3 spans 16 residues. Germline V gene data show CDR1 as GTSNPN and CDR2 as SVGIG (reference sequence). CDR3 protein: CASLTSGSFRTGELFF. CDR3 bases: TGTGCCTCCCTAACTAGCGGGAGTTTTAGGACCGGGGAGCTGTTTTTT.

This clonotype was counted at least ten times. The chain joins TRBV15 to TRBJ2-5; no reliable D call. Germline values: CDR1 LNHNV, CDR2 YYDKDF (reference sequence). Trimming removed 0 bases from V and 2 bases from J, with 7 bases in between. The CDR3 covers 14 residues. The chain's CDR3 is CATSREQLQETQYF. In DNA, the CDR3 is TGTGCCACCAGCAGAGAACAGTTACAAGAGACCCAGTACTTC.

The sample holds many counts of this clonotype. This chain uses TRBV12-5 with TRBJ1-5; D is undetermined. The CDR3 totals 12 residues. Germline V CDR1 and CDR2: LGHNT, FRNRAP. Trimming removed 9 bases at V and 6 bases at J, with 12 bases between. CDR3 loop: CARYPRGQPQHF. CDR3 DNA sequence: TGTGCTAGATACCCGCGAGGTCAGCCCCAGCATTTT.

This clonotype was observed many times. The chain employs TRBV7-9 and TRBJ2-1; D possibly matches TRBD1 or TRBD2 (5 bases each). CDR1 SEHNR and CDR2 FQNEAQ come from the germline V gene (reference sequence). This CDR3 region has 14 residues. V shed 5 bases and J shed 5 bases, with 13 bases lying between them. CDR3: CASSPPGPNNEQFF. As DNA, the CDR3 is TGTGCCAGCAGCCCGCCGGGACCTAACAATGAGCAGTTCTTC.

On this clonotype: A much bigger clone sits one base away, suggesting this may be a read error. The chain employs TRBV18 and TRBJ2-6; TRBD1 might be the D (5 bases). The CDR3 consists of 15 residues. Germline CDR1 KGHSH, CDR2 LQKENI. CDR3 coding DNA: TGTGCCAGCTCCCCTACTACATCTGGGGCCAGCGTCCTGACTTTC. Its translation: CASSPTTSGASVLTF.

This clonotype has a count of ten or more. V gene TRBV28 combines with J gene TRBJ2-5; D gene ambiguous. Germline CDR1 reads MDHEN; CDR2 reads SYDVKM. V was cut by 5 bases and J by 5 bases, with 21 bases left in between. The CDR3 totals 16 residues. CDR3 amino acids: CASSPPAAQSVETQYF. The DNA of the CDR3 is TGTGCCAGCAGTCCCCCGGCAGCCCAATCGGTGGAGACCCAGTACTTC. The whole variable domain, remainder taken from reference TRBV28 and TRBJ2-5, is DVKVTQSSRYLVKRTGEKVFLECVQDMDHENMFWYRQDPGLGLRLIYFSYDVKMKEKGDIPEGYSVSREKKERFSLILESASTNQTSMYLCASSPPAAQSVETQYFGPGTRLLVL.

About this clonotype: A much larger clone differs by one base, so this may be a read error. J is TRBJ2-5 and V is TRBV28; 8 bases align to TRBD1. Per the germline V gene, CDR1 is MDHEN and CDR2 is SYDVKM. With V trimmed by 6 bases and J by 0 bases, 6 bases remained unmatched. CDR3 length: 15 residues. CDR3 sequence reads: CASSPRQGYQETQYF. In DNA form, the CDR3 reads TGTGCCAGCAGCCCGAGACAGGGGTACCAAGAGACCCAGTACTTC.